This passage covers 27 T cell receptor beta chains from one sample sequenced in a study of control samples from healthy donors and cancer patients. Clones were read by immunoSEQ multiplex PCR, and TCRdb kept only the in-frame ones, dropping some. The table records just over 150,000 clones, approximately 90% of them present only once. The material sequenced was blood. These receptors were taken from a man aged 30 to 45 in good health.

This clone was observed a single time. This sequence joins TRBV15 and TRBJ1-6; 9 bases match TRBD1. Germline-derived CDR1 and CDR2 are LNHNV and YYDKDF (reference sequence). This CDR3 contains 13 residues. V shed 9 bases and J 9 bases; nucleotides not matched to a gene: 6. Here the CDR3 reads CATRGQGGSPLHF. The CDR3 DNA sequence: TGTGCCACAAGGGGACAGGGAGGTTCACCCCTCCACTTT. The entire variable domain, with the rest obtained from reference TRBV15 and TRBJ1-6, is as follows: DAMVIQNPRYQVTQFGKPVTLSCSQTLNHNVMYWYQQKSSQAPKLLFHYYDKDFNNEADTPDNFQSRRPNTSFCFLDIRSPGLGDTAMYLCATRGQGGSPLHFGNGTRLTVT.

The chain joins TRBV20-1 to TRBJ1-2; 7 nucleotides agree with TRBD1. Per germline, CDR1 DFQATT and CDR2 SNEGSKA (reference sequence). J lost 7 bases, V lost 6 bases, and 2 bases had no gene match. The CDR3 totals 10 residues. The CDR3: CSATGSGYTF. CDR3 sequence (DNA): TGCAGTGCGACAGGGTCTGGCTACACCTTC.

The gene calls are TRBV5-1 and TRBJ2-3, with D perhaps matching TRBD2 (5 bases). From germline, CDR1 is SGHRS and CDR2 YFSETQ. The CDR3 spans 16 residues. The germline V and J ends were trimmed by 1 base and 2 bases, with 14 bases remaining between them. The CDR3 DNA follows: TGCGCCAGCAGCTTGCCCCTAGCAGGCATCACAGATACGCAGTATTTT. Translated: CASSLPLAGITDTQYF.

The rearrangement links TRBV4-1 to TRBJ1-5; weak D call: TRBD1 (6 bases). The CDR3 is 15 amino acids. Trimming pared 3 bases from V and 4 bases from J, leaving 13 bases between. Germline V CDR1 and CDR2: MGHRA, YSYEKL. The CDR3 reads CASSQLAGVNQPQHF. CDR3 in DNA: TGCGCCAGCAGCCAGTTGGCAGGGGTGAATCAGCCCCAGCATTTT.

The V gene is TRBV4-1, the J gene TRBJ2-7, with TRBD2 matching over 10 bases. This CDR3 comprises 19 residues. Germline assignment: CDR1 MGHRA and CDR2 YSYEKL. V trimming: 0 bases; J trimming: 6 bases; junction bases outside the gene matches: 17. The CDR3 DNA reads as TGCGCCAGCAGCCAAGATTCACAGAAACTAGCGGGAAAGGTGGGCGAGCAGTACTTC. It yields the protein CASSQDSQKLAGKVGEQYF.

V usage is TRBV10-3 and J usage is TRBJ1-1, with D uncertain. The V and J ends lost 4 bases and 3 bases respectively, with 9 bases between them. The CDR3 consists of 13 residues. The germline V gene encodes CDR1 ENHRY and CDR2 SYGVKD. The CDR3 bases are TGTGCCATCAGTGGAGGCGTTCACACTGAAGCTTTCTTT. Translating gives CAISGGVHTEAFF.

Only a few counts were recorded for this clone. The V call is TRBV27, the J call TRBJ2-6; TRBD2 is a possible D gene (5 bases). Trimming pared 3 bases from V and 2 bases from J, leaving 11 bases between. Germline V gene lookup returns CDR1 MNHEY and CDR2 SMNVEV (reference sequence). The CDR3 consists of 16 residues. The CDR3 DNA follows: TGTGCCAGCAGTTTGCGGGTGGTCACTGGGGCCAACGTCCTGACTTTC. This encodes CASSLRVVTGANVLTF. The whole variable domain, remainder taken from reference TRBV27 and TRBJ2-6, is EAQVTQNPRYLITVTGKKLTVTCSQNMNHEYMSWYRQDPGLGLRQIYYSMNVEVTDKGDVPEGYKVSRKEKRNFPLILESPSPNQTSLYFCASSLRVVTGANVLTFGAGSRLTVL.

The chain's CDR3 is CASSFPTEAFF. In nucleotides, the CDR3 is TGTGCCAGCAGTTTCCCCACTGAAGCTTTCTTT. This chain connects TRBV28 to TRBJ1-1; D is uncertain. V shed 3 bases and J shed 4 bases, with 3 bases lying between them. The CDR3 has 11 residues. Per the germline V gene, CDR1 is MDHEN and CDR2 is SYDVKM.

The table lists this clone with a few counts. This sequence joins TRBV27 and TRBJ2-7, with TRBD1 identical over 8 bases. The CDR3 consists of 17 residues. Looked up from germline, CDR1 is MNHEY and CDR2 is SMNVEV (reference sequence). Trimming at V came to 6 bases and at J to 2 bases, leaving 15 bases not matched to a gene. CDR3 bases: TGTGCCAGCAGACCCACAACTGGGACAGGACGTACCTACGAGCAGTACTTC. Protein product: CASRPTTGTGRTYEQYF.

This clone showed up just once. The genes are TRBV5-1 and TRBJ2-7; D is unresolved. Germline V CDR1 and CDR2: SGHRS, YFSETQ. V was pared by 0 bases and J by 6 bases, with 10 bases between. The CDR3 covers 13 residues. The CDR3 is CASSLEGGGEQYF. The CDR3 DNA sequence: TGCGCCAGCAGCTTGGAGGGCGGCGGCGAGCAGTACTTC.

The rearrangement links TRBV4-2 to TRBJ2-7; 13 nucleotides match TRBD2. The CDR3 totals 15 residues. V lost 4 bases to trimming and J lost 5 bases; unmatched junction nucleotides: 5. Germline V gives CDR1 LGHNA, CDR2 YNFKEQ. The CDR3 nucleotides are TGTGCCAGCAGCCTTGGGACTAGCGGGGCGGACGAGCAGTACTTC. It translates to CASSLGTSGADEQYF.

A few counts support this clone. The rearrangement links TRBV14 to TRBJ2-3; D ambiguous. This CDR3 contains 13 residues. Germline CDR1 and CDR2: SGHDN and FVKESK. Deletions cut 5 bases from V and 4 bases from J, with 10 bases between. This CDR3 reads CASSYSPPDTQYF. Here the CDR3 DNA reads TGTGCCAGCAGCTATAGCCCCCCAGATACGCAGTATTTT.

The V call is TRBV2, the J call TRBJ1-2; D unresolved. Trimming pared 5 bases from V and 5 bases from J, leaving 12 bases between. CDR1 and CDR2 (germline): SNHLY, FYNNEI. The CDR3 extends over 13 amino acids. CDR3 sequence (DNA): TGTGCCAGCAGTCGAAGGGCCGATTATGGCTACACCTTC. Translation gives CASSRRADYGYTF. The whole variable domain, filled in from reference TRBV2 and TRBJ1-2, reads EPEVTQTPSHQVTQMGQEVILRCVPISNHLYFYWYRQILGQKVEFLVSFYNNEISEKSEIFDDQFSVERPDGSNFTLKIRSTKLEDSAMYFCASSRRADYGYTFGSGTRLTVV.

The chain couples TRBV28 to TRBJ1-2; 7 positions match TRBD1. The V gene end was trimmed by 5 bases and the J gene end by 8 bases; junction bases not matched to a gene: 8. The CDR3 extends over 13 amino acids. The germline CDR1 and CDR2 sequences are MDHEN and SYDVKM. CDR3 residues: CASSLGQDRGYTF. DNA of the CDR3: TGTGCCAGCAGTCTAGGACAGGACCGAGGCTACACCTTC.

V is TRBV9 and J is TRBJ1-2; D unclear. CDR1 SGDLS and CDR2 YYNGEE come from the germline V gene. The V end lost 4 bases, the J end lost 4 bases, and 17 bases lay between the germline ends. The CDR3 consists of 15 residues. The CDR3: CASSPQPEAFYGYTF. Here the CDR3 DNA reads TGTGCCAGCAGCCCCCAGCCGGAGGCTTTCTATGGCTACACCTTC. The full variable domain, with the rest looked up from reference TRBV9 and TRBJ1-2, is DSGVTQTPKHLITATGQRVTLRCSPRSGDLSVYWYQQSLDQGLQFLIQYYNGEERAKGNILERFSAQQFPDLHSELNLSSLELGDSALYFCASSPQPEAFYGYTFGSGTRLTVV.

The chain couples TRBV28 to TRBJ2-2; 14 bases fit TRBD2. Trimming at V came to 5 bases and at J to 5 bases, leaving 7 bases not matched to a gene. Germline CDR1 MDHEN, CDR2 SYDVKM. There are 17 residues in the CDR3. CDR3 sequence (DNA): TGTGCCAGCAGTAAGACTAGCGGGAGGGCCGGTACCGGGGAGCTGTTTTTT. Encoded protein: CASSKTSGRAGTGELFF. Drawing the rest from reference TRBV28 and TRBJ2-2, the complete variable domain is DVKVTQSSRYLVKRTGEKVFLECVQDMDHENMFWYRQDPGLGLRLIYFSYDVKMKEKGDIPEGYSVSREKKERFSLILESASTNQTSMYLCASSKTSGRAGTGELFFGEGSRLTVL.

The chain is built from TRBV29-1 and TRBJ1-1; D is ambiguous. V was shortened by 4 bases and J by 0 bases, with 9 bases between the two germline ends. The CDR3 is 13 amino acids. CDR1 SQVTM and CDR2 ANQGSEA come from the germline V gene. The CDR3 bases are TGCAGCGTTGTTCTTCGTTTGAACACTGAAGCTTTCTTT. Protein sequence: CSVVLRLNTEAFF.

The rearrangement links TRBV28 to TRBJ2-7, with 8 bases that match TRBD1. Per the germline V gene, CDR1 is MDHEN and CDR2 is SYDVKM. The CDR3 is 14 residues long. Unmatched junction bases numbered 7, after V lost 2 bases and J lost 7 bases. The CDR3 sequence: CASSLIDRGGEQYF. The CDR3 coding sequence is TGTGCCAGCAGTTTAATTGACAGGGGCGGGGAGCAGTACTTC.

The chain employs TRBV5-1 and TRBJ2-7; D is ambiguous. Trimming shortened V by 0 bases and J by 0 bases, and 7 bases separated the two germline ends. CDR3 length: 14 residues. Germline CDR1 and CDR2: SGHRS and YFSETQ. The chain's CDR3 is CASSLGKVSYEQYF. Written as DNA, the CDR3 is TGCGCCAGCAGCTTGGGAAAGGTCTCCTACGAGCAGTACTTC. The entire variable domain, with the rest obtained from reference TRBV5-1 and TRBJ2-7, is as follows: KAGVTQTPRYLIKTRGQQVTLSCSPISGHRSVSWYQQTPGQGLQFLFEYFSETQRNKGNFPGRFSGRQFSNSRSEMNVSTLELGDSALYLCASSLGKVSYEQYFGPGTRLTVT.

The rearrangement uses TRBV5-6 and TRBJ1-5; D call uncertain. The V end lost 2 bases, the J end lost 2 bases, and 14 bases lay between the germline ends. Germline CDR1 and CDR2: SGHDT and YYEEEE. CDR3 length equals 16 residues. The CDR3 DNA is TGTGCCAGCAGCTTAAGATCAGGAGAGGGCAATCAGCCCCAGCATTTT. Its translation is CASSLRSGEGNQPQHF.

This chain joins TRBV5-1 and TRBJ1-3; perhaps TRBD1 as D (5 bases). CDR1 and CDR2 (germline): SGHRS, YFSETQ. V lost 4 bases and J 0 bases, leaving 8 bases between the germline ends. This CDR3 contains 14 residues. The CDR3 here is CASSVGGSGNTIYF. CDR3 DNA sequence: TGCGCCAGCAGCGTCGGGGGCTCTGGAAACACCATATATTTT.

In regard to this clone: Other DNA sequences from this sample encode an identical CDR3 as well. The rearrangement links TRBV27 to TRBJ1-1; D ambiguous. The germline CDR1 and CDR2 sequences are MNHEY and SMNVEV (reference sequence). There are 11 residues in the CDR3. The V gene lost 9 bases and the J gene lost 0 bases, with 5 bases spanning the gap. The CDR3 loop is CASYLNTEAFF. The CDR3, as DNA: TGTGCCAGTTACTTGAACACTGAAGCTTTCTTT.

The CDR3 region is CASSLDPGTSNNEQFF. DNA of the CDR3: TGCGCCAGCAGCCTGGATCCCGGGACTAGCAACAATGAGCAGTTCTTC. The genes are TRBV5-1 and TRBJ2-1; 9 positions match TRBD2. The CDR3 consists of 16 residues. Germline CDR1 is SGHRS and CDR2 is YFSETQ. V gave up 4 bases and J gave up 5 bases; unmatched junction bases: 10.

This sequence joins TRBV7-9 and TRBJ1-1; D perhaps matches TRBD1 (6 bases). Germline loops: CDR1 SEHNR, CDR2 FQNEAQ (reference sequence). V was cut by 5 bases and J by 11 bases, with 18 bases left in between. The CDR3 has 13 residues. The CDR3 loop reads CASSLDRQAKAFF. The DNA of the CDR3 is TGTGCCAGCAGCCTAGACAGGCAAGCGAAGGCTTTCTTT.

The chain joins TRBV6-5 to TRBJ1-2; the D is unclear. CDR1 and CDR2 from the germline V gene are MNHEY and SVGAGI. Trimming removed 0 bases at V and 8 bases at J, with 13 bases between. CDR3 size: 14 residues. CDR3 in amino acids: CASSYSSSAWGYTF. CDR3 nucleotides: TGTGCCAGCAGTTACTCGAGTTCTGCCTGGGGCTACACCTTC.

This chain joins TRBV6-2 or TRBV6-3 and TRBJ2-5; the match to TRBD2 covers 8 bases. V gave up 2 bases and J gave up 5 bases; unmatched junction bases: 7. Germline CDR1 and CDR2: MNHEY and SVGEGT. This CDR3 is 15 amino acids long. CDR3 in DNA: TGTGCCAGCAGTTACGGCGGTATAGCGGGGGAGACCCAGTACTTC. This codes for CASSYGGIAGETQYF.

The gene calls are TRBV28 and TRBJ1-3; TRBD1 is a possible D gene (6 bases). Trimming cost V 6 bases and J 5 bases, with 20 bases left between them. This CDR3 is 16 amino acids long. Germline CDR1 and CDR2: MDHEN and SYDVKM. This CDR3 reads CASSTIGTPERNTIYF. CDR3 sequence (DNA): TGTGCCAGCAGCACAATCGGGACACCTGAACGAAACACCATATATTTT.